This T cell receptor beta chain is from a study of cytomegalovirus exposure and HLA in healthy donors. Primers: 60 Vbeta forward and 13 Jbeta reverse. Assay used: immunoSEQ multiplex PCR; TCRdb lists only in-frame clones, some missing. The table lists 150,000 to 200,000 clones, 72% of them singletons, with less than 2.5% in the top ten. Sequencing input: PBMCs. The receptor was derived from a human donor in good health.

The chain's CDR3 is CASSLRGSTDTQYF. The CDR3 region has the DNA TGTGCCAGCAGTTTAAGAGGGTCCACAGATACGCAGTATTTT. The gene calls are TRBV27 and TRBJ2-3, with D possibly TRBD2 on 5 matching bases. Germline-derived CDR1 and CDR2 are MNHEY and SMNVEV (reference sequence). V dropped 2 bases and J dropped 2 bases, with 8 bases sitting between them. CDR3 length: 14 amino acids.